This T cell receptor (beta chain) was recovered during a study of CD8+CD57+ T cells in acquired aplastic anemia. On the study more broadly: Average DNA yield from sorted CD4+ and CD8+ cells was approximately 3 ug.

Germline assignment: CDR1 SGHRS and CDR2 YFSETQ. Trimming removed 1 base from V and 4 bases from J; junction bases left unmatched: 9. The CDR3 has 16 amino acids. This clonotype was counted a few times. Its antigen is as yet unknown. Study-wide results and caveats: Between patients and controls, about 31 CD8+ CDR3 sequences were found in common.

The template used for profiling TCR beta VDJ and CDR3 was genomic DNA. Each CDR3 protein is one row after TCRdb ran MiXCR on the reads. The sample includes around 430,000 distinct CDR3 sequences, roughly a third of them seen just once. The authors sequenced patients whose flow cytometry had shown CD8+CD57+ cell expansion. Diagnosis of severe acquired aplastic anemia applied to all patients. No therapy had been given to the patients at the time of blood sampling. This clonotype was obtained from a human donor with aplastic anemia. The sequencing input was sorted CD4+, CD8+, or CD8+CD57+ T cells (not recorded which) from PBMCs. This chain joins TRBV5-1 and TRBJ2-7, with TRBD1 matching over 9 bases. The chain's CDR3 is CASSLFGDRVFYEQYF. In DNA form, the CDR3 reads TGCGCCAGCAGCTTGTTTGGGGACAGGGTTTTTTACGAGCAGTACTTC.